The present T cell receptor beta chain was sequenced within a study of blood T cell repertoires in COVID-19. Turning to the study itself: From the United States, Italy and Spain came samples of acute and convalescent COVID-19.

The CDR3 loop spans 17 amino acids. Germline assignment: CDR1 LGHNA and CDR2 YSLEER. With 4 bases removed from V and 4 bases from J, the gap between germline ends came to 22 bases. In the original workflow: Counts of nucleated cells, estimated from reference gene primer amplification, were obtained. Profiling relied on immunoSEQ multiplex PCR, and the TCRdb table lists in-frame clones only, not all of them. The V and J calls and clone size were taken over from that table, and D and trimming were inferred from the DNA. The top ten clones hold roughly a quarter of a sample with over 85,000 clones, about 80% of them seen once.

The receptor was derived from a man between 65 and 85 years old with acute or convalescent COVID-19. The sample was peripheral blood. The chain recombines TRBV4-3 with TRBJ1-2; TRBD1 is a possible D gene (6 bases). The chain's CDR3 is CASSPHGGGGAFYGYTF. The CDR3 coding sequence is TGCGCCAGCAGCCCTCACGGGGGCGGGGGGGCCTTCTATGGCTACACCTTC.